The TCR beta chain under discussion was sequenced for a study of cytomegalovirus exposure and HLA in healthy donors. 13 Jbeta primers and 60 Vbeta primers were used for the PCR. Sequencing used immunoSEQ multiplex PCR; TCRdb keeps in-frame clones, though not all of them. This repertoire shows some 98,000 clones, 70% to 85% found once; its top ten account for around a tenth. Trimming at V came to 3 bases and at J to 2 bases, leaving 5 bases not matched to a gene. This CDR3 is built from 15 residues. Germline CDR1 and CDR2: SGHRS and YFSETQ. The sample was PBMCs. This sequence originates from a human donor in good health. The chain couples TRBV5-1 to TRBJ1-1; 9 bases are a match to TRBD1. The chain's CDR3 is CASSSRTGVNTEAFF. CDR3 coding DNA: TGCGCCAGCAGCTCCCGGACAGGGGTAAACACTGAAGCTTTCTTT.